The 30 T cell receptor beta chains in this list originate from one sample, sequenced in a study of T cells in localized non-small cell lung cancer. TCRdb's copy holds only in-frame clones and misses some; the assay was immunoSEQ multiplex PCR. The sample contains 2,000 or so clones, 22% of which appear only once. Source: lung tumor tissue, taken before any cancer treatment. The receptors were gathered from a man aged 40 to 70 with stage II lung adenocarcinoma.

The J gene is TRBJ2-5, the V gene TRBV11-3; D is unresolved. The CDR3 is 15 residues long. The germline CDR1 and CDR2 sequences are SGHNT and YENEEA. V was pared by 1 base and J by 0 bases, with 9 bases between. The CDR3 sequence is CASSLGQSYQETQYF. CDR3 sequence (DNA): TGTGCCAGCAGCTTAGGTCAGTCGTACCAAGAGACCCAGTACTTC.

This clone is judged medium-sized. The chain couples TRBV11-3 to TRBJ1-4, with 8 bases matching TRBD1. The CDR3 runs 14 residues. Germline V lookup: CDR1 SGHNT, CDR2 YENEEA. The ends lost 4 bases at V and 7 bases at J; junction bases unmatched: 5. CDR3 sequence reads: CASSSQGAVEKLFF. In DNA, the CDR3 is TGTGCCAGCAGCTCCCAGGGGGCTGTTGAAAAACTGTTTTTT.

This clone was observed a handful of times. This CDR3 reads CASSYSFTGAGGTEAFF. Here the CDR3 DNA reads TGCGCCAGCAGTTACTCCTTCACAGGGGCCGGGGGAACTGAAGCTTTCTTT. This sequence joins TRBV10-2 and TRBJ1-1; 7 bases fit TRBD1. The germline V gene has CDR1 WSHSY and CDR2 SAAADI. The junction had 17 bases not matched to a gene; V was cut back by 5 bases and J by 5 bases. This CDR3 is 17 amino acids long.

The rearrangement joins TRBV12-2 to TRBJ2-2; the table calls TRBD2, which could not be checked here. TRBV12-2 is given as a pseudogene. The CDR3 totals 15 residues. The DNA of the CDR3 is TGTGCCACGCGGGCGAGCGGGAGTGGAACCGGGGAGCTGTTTTTT. Encoded protein: CATRASGSGTGELFF.

This clone occurred a few times. V is TRBV19 and J is TRBJ2-3, with 8 bases identical to TRBD2. The germline gives CDR1 LNHDA, CDR2 SQIVND (reference sequence). This CDR3 region has 14 residues. V shed 7 bases and J 4 bases; nucleotides not matched to a gene: 7. The CDR3 is CASTPGGPADTQYF. CDR3 DNA sequence: TGTGCCAGTACCCCGGGAGGGCCCGCAGATACGCAGTATTTT. Complete variable domain (other parts from reference TRBV19 and TRBJ2-3): DGGITQSPKYLFRKEGQNVTLSCEQNLNHDAMYWYRQDPGQGLRLIYYSQIVNDFQKGDIAEGYSVSREKKESFPLTVTSAQKNPTAFYLCASTPGGPADTQYFGPGTRLTVL.

This clone was found a few times. This chain connects TRBV9 to TRBJ2-1, with TRBD2 identical over 12 bases. This CDR3 has 15 residues. Looked up from germline, CDR1 is SGDLS and CDR2 is YYNGEE. Losses at the gene ends were 0 bases for V and 7 bases for J; bases not matched to a gene: 2. CDR3 nucleotides: TGTGCCAGCAGCGTAGGACTAGCGGGAGCTAATGAGCAGTTCTTC. This translates into CASSVGLAGANEQFF.

The chain couples TRBV12-5 to TRBJ2-1; D unclear. Germline loops: CDR1 LGHNT, CDR2 FRNRAP. The CDR3 is 19 residues long. Between the trimmed V and J ends, which lost 0 bases and 5 bases, there was a span of 23 bases. DNA for the CDR3: TGTGCTAGTGGTTTGGTACCTCTAGTTCTAAAGCGCCCTGACAATGAGCAGTTCTTC. Translated: CASGLVPLVLKRPDNEQFF.

This clone was detected a few times. The rearrangement uses TRBV12-5 and TRBJ2-3, with 10 bases that match TRBD2. CDR3 length equals 12 residues. The V gene's germline CDR1 is LGHNT and CDR2 FRNRAP. CDR3 DNA: TGTGCCAGCGGGAGGGCCGGGGGTACGCAGTATTTT. Translated, it gives CASGRAGGTQYF.

This chain uses TRBV6-8 with TRBJ1-4; TRBD1 matches 9 bases. CDR3 length equals 15 residues. Germline-derived CDR1 and CDR2 are MNHGY and SAAAGT. V lost 5 bases and J lost 5; bases outside the gene matches: 6. CDR3 region: CASSHPTGGNEKLFF. The CDR3 region has the DNA TGTGCCAGCAGTCACCCGACAGGGGGGAATGAAAAACTGTTTTTT.

This chain joins TRBV6-7 and TRBJ1-2, with TRBD1 as a possible D gene (6 bases). TRBV6-7 is assigned to the ORF class and has an uncertain function. The CDR3 is 14 residues long. The V and J ends lost 2 bases and 8 bases respectively, with 15 bases between them. CDR3 amino acids: CASSYENYRDGYTF. CDR3 coding DNA: TGTGCCAGCAGTTACGAGAACTACAGGGACGGCTACACCTTC.

V gene TRBV19 combines with J gene TRBJ2-7; 9 bases are a match to TRBD2. Germline V gene lookup returns CDR1 LNHDA and CDR2 SQIVND (reference sequence). The CDR3 covers 14 residues. V shed 5 bases and J 0 bases; nucleotides not matched to a gene: 2. CDR3 sequence: CASSSSGNSYEQYF. The DNA of the CDR3 is TGTGCCAGTAGTTCTAGCGGGAACTCCTACGAGCAGTACTTC.

The table lists this clone with a few counts. V gene TRBV11-3 combines with J gene TRBJ2-1, with D possibly being TRBD2 (6 bases). The CDR3 is 16 amino acids. V was shortened by 5 bases and J by 1 base, with 15 bases between the two germline ends. The germline V gene has CDR1 SGHNT and CDR2 YENEEA. CDR3 protein: CASSGRDSGSYNEQFF. The CDR3 nucleotides are TGTGCCAGCAGCGGCCGGGACTCCGGTTCCTACAATGAGCAGTTCTTC.

This clone is medium-sized in the sample. The chain couples TRBV6-8 to TRBJ1-2; 8 positions agree with TRBD1. The CDR3 has 15 residues. CDR1 is MNHGY and CDR2 is SAAAGT in the germline V gene. Losses at the gene ends were 0 bases for V and 3 bases for J; bases not matched to a gene: 3. CDR3 residues: CASSYSPGGDYGYTF. DNA of the CDR3: TGTGCCAGCAGTTACTCGCCAGGGGGCGACTATGGCTACACCTTC.

The V and J genes are TRBV10-3 and TRBJ2-2, with 7 bases aligning to TRBD1. This CDR3 is built from 17 residues. The germline gives CDR1 ENHRY, CDR2 SYGVKD. The ends lost 2 bases at V and 6 bases at J; junction bases unmatched: 12. The CDR3 sequence is CAISERKGQSGPGELFF. In DNA form, the CDR3 reads TGTGCCATCAGTGAGCGGAAGGGACAGTCAGGACCCGGGGAGCTGTTTTTT.

The chain has TRBV6-8 and TRBJ2-2, with D perhaps TRBD1 (5 bases). The CDR3 runs 12 residues. V was pared by 9 bases and J by 4 bases, with 9 bases between. The germline gives CDR1 MNHGY, CDR2 SAAAGT. CDR3 protein: CASGQVTGELFF. In nucleotides, the CDR3 is TGTGCCAGTGGACAAGTCACCGGGGAGCTGTTTTTT.

The J gene is TRBJ2-7, the V gene TRBV11-3; TRBD1 matches 8 bases. V lost 5 bases to trimming and J lost 3 bases; unmatched junction nucleotides: 6. The germline V gene encodes CDR1 SGHNT and CDR2 YENEEA. The CDR3 runs to 14 residues. Written as DNA, the CDR3 is TGTGCCAGCAGCGCCGGACAGGGAATCTACGAGCAGTACTTC. It encodes CASSAGQGIYEQYF.

This clone was picked up a small number of times. The rearrangement uses TRBV30 and TRBJ2-1; TRBD2 matches at 7 bases. CDR1 is GTSNPN, CDR2 SVGIG, per germline (reference sequence). V trimming: 0 bases; J trimming: 6 bases; junction bases outside the gene matches: 11. This CDR3 comprises 16 residues. The CDR3 reads CAWSVIMRTSPNEQFF. CDR3 nucleotide sequence: TGTGCCTGGAGTGTAATAATGAGGACTAGTCCCAATGAGCAGTTCTTC.

Sample share makes this clone medium-sized. The chain links TRBV6-8 to TRBJ1-1; tentatively, D is TRBD1 (5 bases). The CDR3 covers 14 residues. Germline values: CDR1 MNHGY, CDR2 SAAAGT. V lost 0 bases and J 5 bases, leaving 10 bases between the germline ends. CDR3 sequence: CASSYSAGGTEAFF. In nucleotides, the CDR3 is TGTGCCAGCAGTTACTCGGCGGGGGGAACTGAAGCTTTCTTT.

In its sample, this clone ranks as medium-sized (0.01 to 0.1%). The chain is built from TRBV11-3 and TRBJ1-1; 8 bases map to TRBD1. V lost 5 bases and J lost 1; bases outside the gene matches: 3. The CDR3 spans 14 residues. Germline V gene sequence: CDR1 SGHNT, CDR2 YENEEA. This CDR3 reads CASSKGQANTEAFF. The CDR3, as DNA: TGTGCCAGCAGCAAGGGACAGGCGAACACTGAAGCTTTCTTT.

The V and J genes are TRBV30 and TRBJ1-2; D is undetermined. The V gene's germline CDR1 is GTSNPN and CDR2 SVGIG (reference sequence). V gave up 2 bases and J gave up 4 bases, with 11 bases separating them. The length of the CDR3 is 13 residues. In DNA, the CDR3 is TGTGCCTGGAGTAAGGAACAGAGCTATGGCTACACCTTC. Amino acid sequence: CAWSKEQSYGYTF.

This clone was counted only a few times. The CDR3 here is CASSGLAGGVEQFF. The CDR3 bases are TGTGCCAGCAGCGGTCTAGCGGGAGGGGTTGAGCAGTTCTTC. The rearrangement uses TRBV11-3 and TRBJ2-1; 12 bases line up with TRBD2. CDR1 and CDR2 from the germline V gene are SGHNT and YENEEA. Trimming took 5 bases from V and 9 from J; bases not matched to a gene: 5. The CDR3 extends over 14 amino acids.

This clone was detected only a few times. The DNA for the CDR3 is TGTGCCAGCTCACCACCGGGACAGGGTGGTGGCACTAATGAAAAACTGTTTTTT. Its protein product is CASSPPGQGGGTNEKLFF. The rearrangement links TRBV18 to TRBJ1-4; 9 positions agree with TRBD1. The CDR3 consists of 18 residues. Per germline, CDR1 KGHSH and CDR2 LQKENI. J was trimmed by 2 bases and V by 0 bases; bases with no gene match: 7. Drawing the rest from reference TRBV18 and TRBJ1-4, the complete variable domain is NAGVMQNPRHLVRRRGQEARLRCSPMKGHSHVYWYRQLPEEGLKFMVYLQKENIIDESGMPKERFSAEFPKEGPSILRIQQVVRGDSAAYFCASSPPGQGGGTNEKLFFGSGTQLSVL.

This clone rates as medium-sized. The CDR3 protein is CASSDPGTGENYGYTF. The CDR3 nucleotides read TGTGCCAGCAGCGATCCCGGGACAGGGGAAAACTATGGCTACACCTTC. The chain joins TRBV6-8 to TRBJ1-2; TRBD1 matches 10 bases. This CDR3 is built from 16 residues. The ends lost 6 bases at V and 2 bases at J; junction bases unmatched: 9. The germline CDR1 and CDR2 sequences are MNHGY and SAAAGT.

This clone was recorded a few times. The chain combines TRBV6-8 with TRBJ2-4, with D possibly being TRBD2 (6 bases). The CDR3 runs 16 residues. Germline lookup yields CDR1 MNHGY and CDR2 SAAAGT. The germline V and J ends were trimmed by 7 bases and 3 bases, with 19 bases remaining between them. CDR3 residues: CASNERRVPYKNIQYF. The CDR3, as DNA: TGTGCCAGCAACGAGAGGAGGGTGCCTTACAAAAACATTCAGTACTTC.

This clone was counted a few times. The chain has TRBV11-3 and TRBJ2-2; the match to TRBD2 covers 13 bases. CDR3 length equals 16 residues. V lost 5 bases to trimming and J lost 5 bases; unmatched junction nucleotides: 5. Germline CDR1 SGHNT, CDR2 YENEEA. The CDR3 sequence is CASSPGTSGTTGELFF. In nucleotides, the CDR3 is TGTGCCAGCAGCCCCGGGACTAGCGGGACGACCGGGGAGCTGTTTTTT.

With respect to this clone: One end of the junction varies from germline; a read error may be responsible. The J gene is TRBJ2-7, the V gene TRBV6-4; 7 bases map to TRBD2. Per germline, CDR1 MRHNA and CDR2 SNTAGT. This CDR3 comprises 16 residues. CDR3 bases: TGTGCCAGCAGTTACTCGCTGGGACTAACTCCGTCCGAGCAGTACTTC. It codes for CASSYSLGLTPSEQYF.

This rearrangement joins TRBV27 to TRBJ2-7; D is possibly TRBD1 (5 bases). V lost 2 bases to trimming and J lost 3 bases, with 8 bases between them. The CDR3 is made up of 13 amino acids. From germline, CDR1 is MNHEY and CDR2 SMNVEV (reference sequence). The CDR3 bases are TGTGCCAGCAGTTTAAAGGACAACTACGAGCAGTACTTC. This gives the protein CASSLKDNYEQYF.

This clone is categorized as medium-sized. Here the CDR3 DNA reads TGTGCCAGCAGCGTAACGGGGGGCTCTGGAAACACCATATATTTT. The encoded protein is CASSVTGGSGNTIYF. This rearrangement joins TRBV9 to TRBJ1-3; possibly TRBD1 for D (5 bases). Germline CDR1 and CDR2: SGDLS and YYNGEE. This CDR3 has 15 residues. V was pared by 1 base and J by 0 bases, with 8 bases between.

The table lists this clone with a few counts. V and J are TRBV28 and TRBJ1-2, with D unresolved. The CDR3 consists of 16 residues. V was trimmed by 1 base and J by 4 bases, leaving 16 bases between them. From germline, CDR1 is MDHEN and CDR2 SYDVKM. In DNA, the CDR3 is TGTGCCAGCAGTTTATCCGAAGGCGGAGGAAGCTATGGCTACACCTTC. Translating gives CASSLSEGGGSYGYTF.

The count of this clone is one. V gene TRBV29-1 combines with J gene TRBJ1-1; D gene uncertain. Trimming left V 6 bases short and J 2 bases short, with 13 bases between. The CDR3 covers 13 residues. Germline V gene data show CDR1 as SQVTM and CDR2 as ANQGSEA. The CDR3 sequence: CSVAPDPNTEAFF. The DNA for the CDR3 is TGCAGCGTGGCCCCTGATCCAAACACTGAAGCTTTCTTT.